The T cell receptor beta chain described here comes from a study of T cells after yellow fever vaccination. V was clipped by 5 bases and J by 3 bases; unmatched bases: 10. CDR3 length equals 17 residues. The germline CDR1 and CDR2 sequences are SGHTA and FQGTGA. MiXCR, run by TCRdb on the 5' RACE reads, gives a single entry per CDR3 protein. The sample carries approximately 120,000 distinct CDR3 sequences, nearly 7.5% recorded once. The table lists this clonotype with many counts. The specimen comprised CD4+ T cells sorted from PBMCs, sampled 10 days after the first yellow fever vaccination. This TCR came from a man younger than 30 who received the YFV17D yellow fever vaccine. The J gene is TRBJ2-3, the V gene TRBV7-3, with 11 bases identical to TRBD1. The CDR3 region has the DNA TGTGCCAGCAGCCCCGGGACAGGGGGTTTAAGGACAGATACGCAGTATTTT. Its translation is CASSPGTGGLRTDTQYF. The variable domain in full, completed from reference TRBV7-3 and TRBJ2-3, reads GAGVSQTPSNKVTEKGKYVELRCDPISGHTALYWYRQSLGQGPEFLIYFQGTGAADDSGLPNDRFFAVRPEGSVSTLKIQRTERGDSAVYLCASSPGTGGLRTDTQYFGPGTRLTVL.